The T cell receptor beta chain described here comes from a study of T cell responses to AZD1222 COVID-19 vaccine. Sequenced by immunoSEQ multiplex PCR; TCRdb stores in-frame clones only, minus some. The sample records about 120,000 clones, 90% being singletons. The CDR3 runs 15 residues. Germline V gene lookup returns CDR1 SGHRS and CDR2 YFSETQ. V was pared by 4 bases and J by 4 bases, with 15 bases between. This rearrangement joins TRBV5-1 to TRBJ1-3; a weak D match, TRBD1 (6 bases). Sequencing used peripheral blood, obtained 28 days after the second dose of the MenACWY control vaccine. The TCR comes from an adult who received the MenACWY meningococcal vaccine as a control. CDR3 sequence (DNA): TGCGCCAGCAGCGCGACAGGCCCGTTGGGAAACACCATATATTTT. Translation gives CASSATGPLGNTIYF.